This TCR beta chain was found in a study of cytomegalovirus exposure and HLA in healthy donors. Overall study context: From HLA-typed donors, an early data release held about 92 million unique TCRs. Study-level points and caveats: Cytomegalovirus status was reportedly diagnosed by the classifier with high sensitivity and specificity. It was fewer than 200 TCR beta chains that were listed as cytomegalovirus-associated.

The CDR3 is made up of 13 amino acids. CDR1 is LNHDA and CDR2 is SQIVND in the germline V gene (reference sequence). V was pared by 1 base and J by 5 bases, with 8 bases between. Comment on this clone: Antigen unknown.

The PCR contained 60 Vbeta and 13 Jbeta primers. The assay was immunoSEQ multiplex PCR, and TCRdb's table has in-frame clones only and misses some. The sample has about 54,000 clones, under 90% seen once; the top ten hold approximately 3%. The sample taken for sequencing was PBMCs. The source is a woman younger than 30 in good health and CMV-seronegative. The chain has TRBV19 and TRBJ1-1, with D hard to call. In nucleotides, the CDR3 is TGTGCCAGTAGTATAGTTCCGGAGACTGAAGCTTTCTTT. It yields the protein CASSIVPETEAFF. Combining the CDR3 with reference TRBV19 and TRBJ1-1 gives the whole variable domain DGGITQSPKYLFRKEGQNVTLSCEQNLNHDAMYWYRQDPGQGLRLIYYSQIVNDFQKGDIAEGYSVSREKKESFPLTVTSAQKNPTAFYLCASSIVPETEAFFGQGTRLTVV.